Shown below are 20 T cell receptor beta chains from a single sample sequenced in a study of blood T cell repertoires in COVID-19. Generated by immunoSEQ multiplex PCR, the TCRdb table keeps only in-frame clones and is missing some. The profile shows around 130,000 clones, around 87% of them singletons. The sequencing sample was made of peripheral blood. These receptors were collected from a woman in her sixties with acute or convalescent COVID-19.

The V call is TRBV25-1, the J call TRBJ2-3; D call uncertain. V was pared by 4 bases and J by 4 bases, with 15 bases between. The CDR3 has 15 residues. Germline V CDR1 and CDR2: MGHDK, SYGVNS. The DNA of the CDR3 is TGTGCCAGCAGTGCTCAGGTGTTCTTCGCAGATACGCAGTATTTT. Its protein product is CASSAQVFFADTQYF.

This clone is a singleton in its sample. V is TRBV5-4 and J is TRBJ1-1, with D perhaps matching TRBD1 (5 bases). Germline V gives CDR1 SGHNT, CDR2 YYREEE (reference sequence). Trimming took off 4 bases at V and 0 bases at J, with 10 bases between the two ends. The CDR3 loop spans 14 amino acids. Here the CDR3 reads CASSRGVMNTEAFF. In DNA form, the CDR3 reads TGTGCCAGCAGCCGGGGGGTTATGAACACTGAAGCTTTCTTT.

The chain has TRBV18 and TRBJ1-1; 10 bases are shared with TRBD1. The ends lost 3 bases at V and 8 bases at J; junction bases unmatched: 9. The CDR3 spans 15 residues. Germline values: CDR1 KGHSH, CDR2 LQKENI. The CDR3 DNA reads TGTGCCAGCTCACCTCCCGGGACAGGGGATGGGGAAGCTTTCTTT. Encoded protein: CASSPPGTGDGEAFF.

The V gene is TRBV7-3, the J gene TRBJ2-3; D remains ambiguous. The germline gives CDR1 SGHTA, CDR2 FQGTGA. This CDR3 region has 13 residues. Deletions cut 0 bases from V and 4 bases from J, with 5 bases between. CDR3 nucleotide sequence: TGTGCCAGCAGCTTAACGTTAGCAGATACGCAGTATTTT. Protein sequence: CASSLTLADTQYF.

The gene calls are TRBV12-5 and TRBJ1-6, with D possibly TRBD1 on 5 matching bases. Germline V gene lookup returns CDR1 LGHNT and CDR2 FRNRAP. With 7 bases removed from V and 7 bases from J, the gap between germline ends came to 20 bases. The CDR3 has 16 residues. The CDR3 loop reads CASAPDRGGTNSPLHF. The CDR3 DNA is TGTGCTAGTGCCCCCGACCGGGGGGGGACGAATTCACCCCTCCACTTT.

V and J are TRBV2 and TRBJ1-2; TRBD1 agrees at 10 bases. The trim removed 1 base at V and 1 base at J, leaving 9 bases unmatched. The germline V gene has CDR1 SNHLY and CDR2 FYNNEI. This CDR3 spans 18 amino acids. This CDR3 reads CASSEGRRGTGVNYGYTF. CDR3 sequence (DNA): TGTGCCAGCAGTGAAGGGCGGCGCGGGACAGGGGTTAACTATGGCTACACCTTC.

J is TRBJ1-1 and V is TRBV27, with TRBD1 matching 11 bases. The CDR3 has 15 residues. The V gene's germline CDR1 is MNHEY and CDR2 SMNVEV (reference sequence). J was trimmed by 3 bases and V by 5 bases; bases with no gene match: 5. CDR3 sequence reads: CASSGQGARDTEAFF. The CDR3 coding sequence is TGTGCCAGCAGTGGACAGGGGGCGCGGGACACTGAAGCTTTCTTT.

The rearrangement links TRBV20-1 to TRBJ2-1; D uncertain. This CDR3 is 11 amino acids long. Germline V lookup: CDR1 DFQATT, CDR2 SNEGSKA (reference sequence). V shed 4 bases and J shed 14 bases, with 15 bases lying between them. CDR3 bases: TGCAGTGCTAAACTTACCCCAAGCGAGTTCTTC. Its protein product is CSAKLTPSEFF.

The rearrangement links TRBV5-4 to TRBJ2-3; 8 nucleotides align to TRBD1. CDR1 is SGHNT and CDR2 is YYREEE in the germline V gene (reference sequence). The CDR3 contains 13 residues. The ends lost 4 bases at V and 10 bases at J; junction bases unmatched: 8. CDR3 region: CASSPADREAQYF. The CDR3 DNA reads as TGTGCCAGCAGCCCGGCGGACAGGGAGGCGCAGTATTTT. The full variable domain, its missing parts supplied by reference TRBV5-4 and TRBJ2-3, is ETGVTQSPTHLIKTRGQQVTLRCSSQSGHNTVSWYQQALGQGPQFIFQYYREEENGRGNFPPRFSGLQFPNYSSELNVNALELDDSALYLCASSPADREAQYFGPGTRLTVL.

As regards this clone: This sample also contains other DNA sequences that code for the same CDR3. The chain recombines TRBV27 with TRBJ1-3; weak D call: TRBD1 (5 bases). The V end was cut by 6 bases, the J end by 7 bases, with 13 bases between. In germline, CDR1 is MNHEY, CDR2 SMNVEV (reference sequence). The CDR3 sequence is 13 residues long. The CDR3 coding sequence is TGTGCCAGCAGCCCACGGGGGGGGAACACCATATATTTT. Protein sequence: CASSPRGGNTIYF.

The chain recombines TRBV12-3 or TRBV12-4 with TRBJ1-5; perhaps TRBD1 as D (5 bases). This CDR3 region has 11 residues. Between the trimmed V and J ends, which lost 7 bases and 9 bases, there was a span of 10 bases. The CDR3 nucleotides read TGTGCCAGCACCCAGGGAGGGCCCCAGCATTTT. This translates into CASTQGGPQHF.

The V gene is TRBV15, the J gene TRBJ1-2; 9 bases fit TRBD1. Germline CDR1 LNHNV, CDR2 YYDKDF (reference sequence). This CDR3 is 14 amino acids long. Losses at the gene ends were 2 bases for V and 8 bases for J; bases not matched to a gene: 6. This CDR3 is CATSRNRQGDGYTF. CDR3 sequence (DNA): TGTGCCACCAGCAGAAACCGACAGGGGGACGGCTACACCTTC. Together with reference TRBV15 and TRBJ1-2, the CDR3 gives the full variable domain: DAMVIQNPRYQVTQFGKPVTLSCSQTLNHNVMYWYQQKSSQAPKLLFHYYDKDFNNEADTPDNFQSRRPNTSFCFLDIRSPGLGDTAMYLCATSRNRQGDGYTFGSGTRLTVV.

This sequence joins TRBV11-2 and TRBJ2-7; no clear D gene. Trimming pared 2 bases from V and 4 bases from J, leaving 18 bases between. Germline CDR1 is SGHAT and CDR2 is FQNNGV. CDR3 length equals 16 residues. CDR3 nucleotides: TGTGCCAGCAGCTTAACAGCATCCACAGTTCCTTACGAGCAGTACTTC. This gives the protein CASSLTASTVPYEQYF.

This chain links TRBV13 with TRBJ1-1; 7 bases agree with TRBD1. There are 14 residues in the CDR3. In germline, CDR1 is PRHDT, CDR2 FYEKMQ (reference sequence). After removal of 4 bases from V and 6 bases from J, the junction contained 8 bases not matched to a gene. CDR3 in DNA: TGTGCCAGCAGCTGGAAGACAGGGATCTCTGAAGCTTTCTTT. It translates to CASSWKTGISEAFF.

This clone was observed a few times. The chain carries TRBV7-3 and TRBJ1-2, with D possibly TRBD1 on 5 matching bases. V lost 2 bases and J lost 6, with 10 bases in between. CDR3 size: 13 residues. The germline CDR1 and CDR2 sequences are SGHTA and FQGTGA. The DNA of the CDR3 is TGTGCCAGCAGCTTACAGGGCATGGATGGCTACACCTTC. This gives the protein CASSLQGMDGYTF.

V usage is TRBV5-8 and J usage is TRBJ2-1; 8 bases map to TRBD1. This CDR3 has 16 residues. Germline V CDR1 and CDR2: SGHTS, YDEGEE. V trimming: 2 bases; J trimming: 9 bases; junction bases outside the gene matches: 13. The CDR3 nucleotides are TGTGCCAGCAGCTTCTGGGACAGGTCCGTGTATGGTGAGCAGTTCTTC. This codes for CASSFWDRSVYGEQFF.

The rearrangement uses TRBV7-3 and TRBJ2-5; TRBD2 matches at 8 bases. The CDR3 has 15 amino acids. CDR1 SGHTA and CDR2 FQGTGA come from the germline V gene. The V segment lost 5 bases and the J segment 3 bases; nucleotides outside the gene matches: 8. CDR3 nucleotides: TGTGCCAGCAGCCTTCGGGGGGGAGATGAAGAGACCCAGTACTTC. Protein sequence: CASSLRGGDEETQYF.

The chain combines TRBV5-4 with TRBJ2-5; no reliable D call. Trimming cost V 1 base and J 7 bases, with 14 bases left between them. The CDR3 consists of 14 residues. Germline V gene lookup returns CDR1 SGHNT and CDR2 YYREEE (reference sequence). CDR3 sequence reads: CASSLNTQVGTQYF. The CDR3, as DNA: TGTGCCAGCAGCTTGAATACCCAGGTGGGGACCCAGTACTTC.

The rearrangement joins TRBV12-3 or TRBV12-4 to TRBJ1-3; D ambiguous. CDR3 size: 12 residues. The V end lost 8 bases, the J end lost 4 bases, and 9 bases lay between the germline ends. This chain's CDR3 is CASGRNGNTIYF. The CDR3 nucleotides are TGTGCCAGCGGGCGAAACGGAAACACCATATATTTT.

CDR3 bases: TGTGCCATCAGTGAGCCCCGACAGGGGATCAATCAGCCCCAGCATTTT. This sequence encodes CAISEPRQGINQPQHF. V and J are TRBV10-3 and TRBJ1-5; 8 nucleotides match TRBD1. Germline loops: CDR1 ENHRY, CDR2 SYGVKD. The V and J ends lost 2 bases and 3 bases, in that order; junction bases with no gene match: 6. This CDR3 spans 16 amino acids.